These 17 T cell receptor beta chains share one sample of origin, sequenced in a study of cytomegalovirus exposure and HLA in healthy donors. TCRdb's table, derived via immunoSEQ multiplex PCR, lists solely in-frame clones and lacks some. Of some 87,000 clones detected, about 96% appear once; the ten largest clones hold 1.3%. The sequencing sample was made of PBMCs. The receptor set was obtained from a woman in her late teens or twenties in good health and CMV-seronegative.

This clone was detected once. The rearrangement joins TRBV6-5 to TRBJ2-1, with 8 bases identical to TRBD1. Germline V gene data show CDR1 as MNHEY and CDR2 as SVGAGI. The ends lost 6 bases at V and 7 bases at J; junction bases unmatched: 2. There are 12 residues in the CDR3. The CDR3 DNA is TGTGCCAGCAGCCGACAGGGGAATGAGCAGTTCTTC. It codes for CASSRQGNEQFF.

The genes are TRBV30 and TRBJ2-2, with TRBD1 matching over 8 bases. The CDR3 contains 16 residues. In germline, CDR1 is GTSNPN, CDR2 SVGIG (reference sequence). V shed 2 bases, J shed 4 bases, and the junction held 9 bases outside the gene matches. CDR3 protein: CAWSFWAGGATGELFF. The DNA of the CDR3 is TGTGCCTGGAGTTTCTGGGCAGGGGGCGCCACCGGGGAGCTGTTTTTT. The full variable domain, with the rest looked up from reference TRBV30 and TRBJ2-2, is SQTIHQWPATLVQPVGSPLSLECTVEGTSNPNLYWYRQAAGRGLQLLFYSVGIGQISSEVPQNLSASRPQDRQFILSSKKLLLSDSGFYLCAWSFWAGGATGELFFGEGSRLTVL.

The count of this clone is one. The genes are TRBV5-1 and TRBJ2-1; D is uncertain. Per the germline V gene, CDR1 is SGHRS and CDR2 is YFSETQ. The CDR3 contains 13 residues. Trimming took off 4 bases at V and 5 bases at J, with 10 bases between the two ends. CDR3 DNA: TGCGCCAGCAGCGTGGACGCGGACAATGAGCAGTTCTTC. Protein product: CASSVDADNEQFF.

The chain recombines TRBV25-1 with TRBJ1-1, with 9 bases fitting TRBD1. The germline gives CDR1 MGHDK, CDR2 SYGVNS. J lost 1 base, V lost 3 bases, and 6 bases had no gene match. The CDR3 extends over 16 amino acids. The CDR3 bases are TGTGCCAGCAGTGATTGGGGACAGGGCCCGAACACTGAAGCTTTCTTT. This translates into CASSDWGQGPNTEAFF.

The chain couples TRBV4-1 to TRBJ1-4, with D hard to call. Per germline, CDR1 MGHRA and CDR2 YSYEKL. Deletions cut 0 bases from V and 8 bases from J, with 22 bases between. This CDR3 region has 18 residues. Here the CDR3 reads CASSQDPGASPKVEKLFF. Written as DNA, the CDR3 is TGCGCCAGCAGCCAAGATCCGGGAGCATCCCCAAAGGTCGAAAAACTGTTTTTT.

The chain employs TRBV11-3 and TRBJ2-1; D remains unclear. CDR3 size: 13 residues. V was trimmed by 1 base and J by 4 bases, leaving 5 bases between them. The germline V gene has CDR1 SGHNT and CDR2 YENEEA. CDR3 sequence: CASSLGVYNEQFF. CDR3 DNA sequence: TGTGCCAGCAGCTTAGGAGTTTACAATGAGCAGTTCTTC.

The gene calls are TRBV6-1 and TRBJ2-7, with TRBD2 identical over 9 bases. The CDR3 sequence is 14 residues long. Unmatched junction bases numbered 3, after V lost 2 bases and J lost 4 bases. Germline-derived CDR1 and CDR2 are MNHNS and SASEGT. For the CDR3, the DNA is TGTGCCAGCAGTGAAATTACTAGCGGGTACGAGCAGTACTTC. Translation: CASSEITSGYEQYF.

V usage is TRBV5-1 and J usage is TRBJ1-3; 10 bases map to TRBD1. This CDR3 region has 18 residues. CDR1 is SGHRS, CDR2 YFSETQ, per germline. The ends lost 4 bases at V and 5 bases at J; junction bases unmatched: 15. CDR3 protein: CASSPGTGELPVRNTIYF. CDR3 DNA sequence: TGCGCCAGCAGCCCGGGGACAGGGGAGCTCCCCGTAAGAAACACCATATATTTT.

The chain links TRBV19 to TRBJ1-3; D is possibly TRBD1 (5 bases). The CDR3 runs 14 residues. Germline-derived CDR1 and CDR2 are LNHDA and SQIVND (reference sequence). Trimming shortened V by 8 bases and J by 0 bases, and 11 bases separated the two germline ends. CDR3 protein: CASQGFDSGNTIYF. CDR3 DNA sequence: TGTGCCAGTCAGGGCTTTGACTCTGGAAACACCATATATTTT.

CDR3 loop: CASSQVTGPGYEQYF. The CDR3 DNA reads as TGTGCCAGCAGCCAAGTGACAGGGCCCGGCTACGAGCAGTACTTC. This chain links TRBV4-2 with TRBJ2-7, with 7 bases lining up with TRBD1. The CDR3 has 15 amino acids. Germline V gene data show CDR1 as LGHNA and CDR2 as YNFKEQ. With V trimmed by 1 base and J by 3 bases, 6 bases remained unmatched.

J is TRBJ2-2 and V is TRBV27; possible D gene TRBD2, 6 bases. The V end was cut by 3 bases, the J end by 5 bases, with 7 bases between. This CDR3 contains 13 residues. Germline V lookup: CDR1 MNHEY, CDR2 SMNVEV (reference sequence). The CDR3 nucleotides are TGTGCCAGCAGTTTGGGGGGAACCGGGGAGCTGTTTTTT. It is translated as CASSLGGTGELFF.

DNA of the CDR3: TGTGCCAGCAGTGAACGACAGGGGGGCGGCTACACCTTC. It translates to CASSERQGGGYTF. This chain uses TRBV6-1 with TRBJ1-2, with 9 bases lining up with TRBD1. Germline V CDR1 and CDR2: MNHNS, SASEGT. The CDR3 loop spans 13 amino acids. The V gene end was trimmed by 2 bases and the J gene end by 8 bases; junction bases not matched to a gene: 3.

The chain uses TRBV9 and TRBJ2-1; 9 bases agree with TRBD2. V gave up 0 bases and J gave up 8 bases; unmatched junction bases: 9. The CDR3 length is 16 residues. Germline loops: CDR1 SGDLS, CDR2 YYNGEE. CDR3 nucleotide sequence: TGTGCCAGCAGCGTAGCCATAGCGGGAGTATCGGATGAGCAGTTCTTC. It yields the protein CASSVAIAGVSDEQFF.

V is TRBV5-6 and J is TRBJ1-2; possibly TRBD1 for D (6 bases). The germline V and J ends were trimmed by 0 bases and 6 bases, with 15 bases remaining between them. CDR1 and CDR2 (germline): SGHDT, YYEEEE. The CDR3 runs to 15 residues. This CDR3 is CASSLDRTAQNGYTF. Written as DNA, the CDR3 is TGTGCCAGCAGCTTGGACCGGACAGCACAAAATGGCTACACCTTC.

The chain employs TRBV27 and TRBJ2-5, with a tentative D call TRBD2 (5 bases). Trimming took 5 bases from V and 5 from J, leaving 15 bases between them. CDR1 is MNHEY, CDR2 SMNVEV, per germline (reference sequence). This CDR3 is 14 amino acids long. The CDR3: CASSLAMAGETQYF. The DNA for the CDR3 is TGTGCCAGCAGTCTAGCTATGGCCGGGGAGACCCAGTACTTC.

CDR3 coding DNA: TGTGCCAGCAGTCGAATACAGGGCGGCACAGATACGCAGTATTTT. Protein product: CASSRIQGGTDTQYF. V is TRBV6-5 and J is TRBJ2-3, with D possibly matching TRBD1 (6 bases). CDR1 is MNHEY, CDR2 SVGAGI, per germline. Deletions cut 5 bases from V and 1 base from J, with 13 bases between. This CDR3 comprises 15 residues.

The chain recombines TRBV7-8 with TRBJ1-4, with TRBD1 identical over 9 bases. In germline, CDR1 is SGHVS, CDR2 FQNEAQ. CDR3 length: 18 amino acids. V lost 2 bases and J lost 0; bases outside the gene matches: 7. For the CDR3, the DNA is TGTGCCAGCAGCTTATATAAGGGACAGGGTGCAACTAATGAAAAACTGTTTTTT. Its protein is CASSLYKGQGATNEKLFF.